These T cell receptor beta chains were read from a single sample in a study of beta chain features in type 1 diabetes. Clones were sequenced by immunoSEQ multiplex PCR, and TCRdb holds only the in-frame ones, with some missing. The sample shows 300,000 to 350,000 clones, 8% of them seen only once. Sequencing was done on a sample of central memory CD4+ T cells from blood. The receptors come from a woman aged 18 to 35 in good health. Both conserved end residues are part of each CDR3. A D gene is named only where the DNA matches it firmly. Clone size appears in some rows only: once, few, many, or a class for an expanded clone.

j_call	cdr3_length	d_call	v_call	clone_size	cdr3_aa	cdr3_nt
TRBJ1-2	13	-	TRBV5-4	-	CASSLETGTGYTF	TGTGCCAGCAGCTTGGAAACAGGGACCGGCTACACCTTC
TRBJ2-7	16	-	TRBV21-1	few	CASSKRSAAKLYEQYF	TGTGCCAGCAGCAAACGATCAGCGGCTAAACTATACGAGCAGTACTTC
TRBJ1-4	12	-	TRBV29-1	few	CSVGQGHEKLFF	TGCAGCGTCGGCCAGGGGCATGAAAAACTGTTTTTT
TRBJ1-1	14	-	TRBV7-9	few	CASSPVLQNTEAFF	TGTGCCAGCAGCCCCGTACTACAGAACACTGAAGCTTTCTTT
TRBJ2-2	14	TRBD1	TRBV7-8	-	CASSSNRGSGELFF	TGTGCCAGCAGCTCAAACAGGGGATCCGGGGAGCTGTTTTTT
TRBJ1-5	15	-	TRBV19	-	CASRKDRGSNQPQHF	TGTGCCAGTAGGAAGGATAGGGGTAGCAATCAGCCCCAGCATTTT
TRBJ2-7	14	TRBD1	TRBV29-1	many	CSVAIGTGGYEQYF	TGCAGCGTTGCGATCGGGACAGGGGGATACGAGCAGTACTTC
TRBJ2-1	13	-	TRBV7-3	-	CASSLTQEHEQFF	TGTGCCAGCAGCTTAACCCAGGAGCATGAGCAGTTCTTC
TRBJ2-3	15	-	TRBV18	-	CASSPEYLSTDTQYF	TGTGCCAGCTCACCCGAGTACCTCAGCACAGATACGCAGTATTTT
TRBJ2-7	12	TRBD1	TRBV5-6	-	CASQTGTDEQYF	TGTGCCAGCCAGACGGGGACAGACGAGCAGTACTTC
TRBJ2-4	15	-	TRBV19	few	CASSIDWIAKNIQYF	TGTGCCAGTAGTATAGATTGGATAGCCAAAAACATTCAGTACTTC
TRBJ2-2	15	-	TRBV4-2	-	CASSPRQVNTGELFF	TGTGCCAGCAGCCCCCGGCAGGTGAACACCGGGGAGCTGTTTTTT
TRBJ1-2	14	-	TRBV28	-	CASIQEGLLYGYTF	TGTGCCAGCATTCAGGAGGGCTTACTATATGGCTACACCTTC
TRBJ2-1	15	TRBD2	TRBV9	few	CASSVGASGYNEQFF	TGTGCCAGCAGCGTAGGGGCTAGCGGATACAATGAGCAGTTCTTC
TRBJ2-7	21	TRBD2	TRBV4-2	-	CASSQDLWTSGMTRTPYEQYF	TGTGCCAGCAGCCAAGATCTTTGGACTAGCGGGATGACCCGCACTCCTTACGAGCAGTACTTC
TRBJ1-1	14	-	TRBV7-9	-	CASSSQVAGTEAFF	TGTGCCAGCAGCTCACAGGTTGCGGGGACTGAAGCTTTCTTT
TRBJ2-5	15	-	TRBV9	few	CASSVDGRWEETQYF	TGTGCCAGCAGCGTAGACGGGAGATGGGAAGAGACCCAGTACTTC
TRBJ1-1	14	-	TRBV6-1	-	CASSLIGKNTEAFF	TGTGCCAGCAGCCTCATAGGGAAGAACACTGAAGCTTTCTTT
TRBJ2-3	13	-	TRBV4-1	-	CASSQETTYTQYF	TGCGCCAGCAGCCAAGAGACGACCTATACGCAGTATTTT
TRBJ2-7	15	-	TRBV27	few	CASSPPGRALYEQYF	TGTGCCAGCAGTCCACCCGGGCGGGCGCTTTACGAGCAGTACTTC
TRBJ2-5	15	TRBD2	TRBV7-7	-	CASSFVAGVKETQYF	TGTGCTAGCAGCTTCGTAGCGGGAGTGAAAGAGACCCAGTACTTC
TRBJ1-5	15	-	TRBV4-1	few	CASSPGAGGWQPQHF	TGCGCCAGCAGCCCCGGCGCGGGGGGGTGGCAGCCCCAGCATTTT
TRBJ2-4	19	-	TRBV4-2	few	CASSQVFSGGELAKNIQYF	TGTGCCAGCAGCCAAGTTTTTTCGGGGGGCGAACTAGCCAAAAACATTCAGTACTTC
TRBJ2-7	16	TRBD1	TRBV18	-	CASSFTGGPETYEQYF	TGTGCCAGCTCCTTTACAGGGGGTCCAGAGACCTACGAGCAGTACTTC
TRBJ2-1	16	-	TRBV4-3	-	CASSQGLLALHNEQFF	TGCGCCAGCAGCCAAGGTCTCCTAGCCCTCCACAATGAGCAGTTCTTC
TRBJ2-5	14	-	TRBV9	few	CASSVRVSSETQYF	TGTGCCAGCAGCGTTCGTGTATCGTCAGAGACCCAGTACTTC
TRBJ1-1	13	-	TRBV29-1	few	CSVKTGPNTEAFF	TGCAGCGTAAAAACAGGGCCGAACACTGAAGCTTTCTTT
TRBJ2-7	14	TRBD1	TRBV7-9	-	CASSRQGRRNEQYF	TGTGCCAGCAGCCGACAGGGGAGGAGGAACGAGCAGTACTTC
TRBJ2-3	15	TRBD1	TRBV27	-	CASSLWDRGTDTQYF	TGTGCCAGCAGTTTATGGGACAGGGGCACAGATACGCAGTATTTT
TRBJ2-7	12	-	TRBV11-1	few	CASSRAGYEQYF	TGTGCCAGCAGCAGGGCTGGCTACGAGCAGTACTTC
TRBJ2-1	14	TRBD2	TRBV4-2	few	CASKSSGRHNEQFF	TGTGCCAGCAAGTCGAGCGGGAGACATAATGAGCAGTTCTTC
TRBJ2-1	16	TRBD2	TRBV7-3	-	CASSPLAGGWDNEQFF	TGTGCCAGCAGCCCTCTAGCGGGAGGGTGGGACAATGAGCAGTTCTTC
TRBJ2-3	16	TRBD2	TRBV7-9	few	CASSLRLAANTDTQYF	TGTGCCAGCAGCTTACGACTAGCGGCCAACACAGATACGCAGTATTTT
TRBJ2-7	12	TRBD1	TRBV2	few	CASSGQGYEQYF	TGTGCCAGCAGCGGACAGGGCTACGAGCAGTACTTC
TRBJ2-3	14	-	TRBV27	-	CASSLLAGSLTQYF	TGTGCCAGCAGTTTACTTGCGGGAAGTCTTACGCAGTATTTT
TRBJ2-6	18	-	TRBV4-3	-	CASSQDSPWGGGANVLTF	TGCGCCAGCAGCCAAGATTCCCCGTGGGGCGGCGGGGCCAACGTCCTGACTTTC
TRBJ2-7	13	TRBD2	TRBV7-9	-	CASRMTSGYEQYF	TGTGCCAGCAGAATGACTAGCGGATACGAGCAGTACTTC
TRBJ2-3	14	-	TRBV9	-	CARGLVGGLDTQYF	TGTGCCAGAGGACTAGTAGGGGGGCTAGATACGCAGTATTTT
TRBJ1-2	12	-	TRBV14	few	CASSRQDYGYTF	TGTGCCAGCAGTCGACAGGACTATGGCTACACCTTC
TRBJ2-4	11	TRBD1	TRBV20-1	-	CSAMGQNIQYF	TGCAGTGCTATGGGACAGAACATTCAGTACTTC